The next 3 T cell receptor beta chains were all read from a single sample in a study of blood T cell repertoires in COVID-19. Sequencing was performed with immunoSEQ multiplex PCR; in TCRdb, only in-frame clones are kept and a portion is missing. This sample has roughly 250,000 clones, with around 83% found just once. Specimen: peripheral blood. The receptors come from a woman between 50 and 59 years old with acute or convalescent COVID-19.

This chain uses TRBV4-1 with TRBJ1-1; 8 bases are shared with TRBD1. Trimming removed 4 bases from V and 5 bases from J; junction bases left unmatched: 9. The CDR3 sequence is 15 residues long. Germline V gene data show CDR1 as MGHRA and CDR2 as YSYEKL. The CDR3 reads CASSRPDRERTEAFF. The CDR3 DNA reads as TGCGCCAGCAGCCGGCCGGACAGGGAGAGAACTGAAGCTTTCTTT.

This rearrangement joins TRBV7-4 to TRBJ2-5; D may be TRBD2 (6 bases). V lost 5 bases and J lost 2, with 15 bases in between. CDR1 and CDR2 (germline): SGHVT, SQSDAQ. The length of the CDR3 is 15 residues. CDR3 in amino acids: CASSPRLVGQETQYF. The DNA of the CDR3 is TGTGCCAGCAGCCCAAGACTAGTCGGGCAAGAGACCCAGTACTTC.

J is TRBJ1-2 and V is TRBV28; maybe TRBD1 (6 bases). The CDR3 covers 15 residues. Trimming took off 7 bases at V and 0 bases at J, with 15 bases between the two ends. Germline V lookup: CDR1 MDHEN, CDR2 SYDVKM. The CDR3 sequence is CASTSSGATNYGYTF. The CDR3 nucleotides read TGTGCCAGCACCTCCTCAGGGGCAACTAACTATGGCTACACCTTC.